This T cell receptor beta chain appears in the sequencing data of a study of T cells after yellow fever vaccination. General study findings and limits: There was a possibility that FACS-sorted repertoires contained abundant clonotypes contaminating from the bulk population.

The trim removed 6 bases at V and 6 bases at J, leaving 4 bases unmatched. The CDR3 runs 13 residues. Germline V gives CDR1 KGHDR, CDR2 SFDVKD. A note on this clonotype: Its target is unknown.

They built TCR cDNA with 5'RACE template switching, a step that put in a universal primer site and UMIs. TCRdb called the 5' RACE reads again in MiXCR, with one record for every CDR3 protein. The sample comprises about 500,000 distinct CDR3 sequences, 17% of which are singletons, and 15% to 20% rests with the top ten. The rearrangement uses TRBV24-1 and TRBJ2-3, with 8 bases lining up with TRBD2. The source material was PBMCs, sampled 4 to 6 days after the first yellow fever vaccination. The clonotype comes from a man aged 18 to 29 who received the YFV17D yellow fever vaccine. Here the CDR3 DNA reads TGTGCCACCAGTCCGGGGGGGGCCGATACGCAGTATTTT. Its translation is CATSPGGADTQYF.